This T cell receptor beta chain stems from a study of blood T cell repertoires in COVID-19 (TCRdb year 2020). General notes on the study: The collaborator samples originated in the United States, Italy and Spain and spanned the acute and convalescent phases of COVID-19. Sample metadata almost always included a de-identified subject ID, COVID-19 status, age in years and sex. The repertoires were released in a freely available public database intended as a resource for research on the immune response to SARS-CoV-2. Deeply sampled blood TCRbeta repertoires from subjects exposed to, actively infected with, or recovered from COVID-19 were included in the dataset. The prospective study material was composed of cDNA or gDNA derived from T cells, B-cell-depleted T cells, or PBMCs. HLA class I and class II types, where available, came from metadata supplied by the sample provider rather than from assay-based typing. The samples were drawn from two sources: the first 160 participants of the ongoing ImmuneRACE study, and some 1,300 subjects contributed by 6 global collaborators.

With respect to this clone: Its antigen is still unknown. There are no base qualities to consult, and no much larger clone falls within one base.

The V end loses 5 bases and the J end loses 8 bases, and a stretch of 18 bases separates them. The germline V gene (reference sequence) gives CDR1 as LGHDT and CDR2 as YNNKEL. The CDR3 has 15 amino acids, counting the end cysteine and phenylalanine. The CDR3 DNA has 45 bases and is translated from base 1. Here is what the overall study found, with its caveats: How much clinical and demographic metadata was included differed by source and by participant, and the metadata was provided uncurated.

The collaborating institutions used their own protocols to collect whole blood in K2EDTA tubes. For TCRbeta analysis, collaborator samples were shipped as frozen whole blood, as isolated PBMCs, or as DNA extracted from either sample type. The immunoSEQ Assay, a bias-controlled multiplex PCR, was used to amplify TCRbeta CDR3 regions from genomic DNA. The authors' pipeline ran thus. The number of nucleated cells in each sample was estimated from the amplification of reference gene primers within the assay. Sequence reads were collapsed and filtered to measure the absolute abundance of every unique TCRbeta CDR3 rearrangement. For each sample, productive Simpson clonality was calculated as the square root of Simpson's diversity index over productive rearrangements. The clones in this table, taken by TCRdb from immuneACCESS, are in-frame only. Not every clone is retained; where verified, under half of the shortfall comes from an unresolved V gene, and the cause of the rest is unknown. The V and J calls and clone size are taken from that table; D and trimming were inferred from the DNA. The sample table records more than 95,000 clones; roughly 80% of these occur just once. Together, the top ten hold around 13% of the sample.

The clonotype was recovered from a human donor in a cohort sampled during active COVID-19. Rearrangement joined TRBV3-1 (or the pseudogene TRBV3-2) to TRBJ1-4; confidence is insufficient to name the D gene. Source material: peripheral blood. The CDR3 loop reads CASSSNRGSEEKLFF. The base sequence is TGTGCCAGCAGCTCGAATAGAGGATCCGAAGAAAAACTGTTTTTT.